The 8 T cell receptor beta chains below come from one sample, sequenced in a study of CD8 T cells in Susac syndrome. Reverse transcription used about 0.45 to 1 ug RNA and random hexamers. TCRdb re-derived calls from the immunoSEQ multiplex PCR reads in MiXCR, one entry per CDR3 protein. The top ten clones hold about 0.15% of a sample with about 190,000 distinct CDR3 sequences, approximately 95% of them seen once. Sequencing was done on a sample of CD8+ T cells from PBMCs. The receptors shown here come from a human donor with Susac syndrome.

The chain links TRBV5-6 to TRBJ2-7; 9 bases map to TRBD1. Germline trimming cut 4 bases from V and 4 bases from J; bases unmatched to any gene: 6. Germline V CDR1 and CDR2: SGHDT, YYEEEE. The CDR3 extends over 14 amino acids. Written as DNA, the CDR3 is TGTGCCAGCAGCGGAGACAGGGGGAGGTACGAGCAGTACTTC. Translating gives CASSGDRGRYEQYF.

The CDR3 sequence is CASSAPDRGSEKLFF. The CDR3 DNA is TGTGCCAGCAGCGCCCCAGACAGGGGAAGTGAAAAACTGTTTTTT. The chain combines TRBV5-4 with TRBJ1-4; 8 positions agree with TRBD1. Germline V gene sequence: CDR1 SGHNT, CDR2 YYREEE (reference sequence). CDR3 size: 15 residues. Trimming removed 4 bases from V and 7 bases from J; junction bases left unmatched: 9.

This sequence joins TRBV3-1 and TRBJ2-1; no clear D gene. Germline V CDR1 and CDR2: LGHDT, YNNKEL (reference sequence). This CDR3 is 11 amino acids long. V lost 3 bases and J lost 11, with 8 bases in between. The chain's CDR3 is CASSHGLQQFF. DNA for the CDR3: TGTGCCAGCAGCCACGGCCTCCAGCAGTTCTTC.

CDR3 nucleotides: TGTGCCTGGACCGAAGGGGGTGTCACTGAAGCTTTCTTT. Residues: CAWTEGGVTEAFF. The chain carries TRBV30 and TRBJ1-1, with D possibly matching TRBD1 (6 bases). Germline CDR1 is GTSNPN and CDR2 is SVGIG (reference sequence). The V end lost 4 bases, the J end lost 4 bases, and 13 bases lay between the germline ends. The CDR3 is made up of 13 amino acids.

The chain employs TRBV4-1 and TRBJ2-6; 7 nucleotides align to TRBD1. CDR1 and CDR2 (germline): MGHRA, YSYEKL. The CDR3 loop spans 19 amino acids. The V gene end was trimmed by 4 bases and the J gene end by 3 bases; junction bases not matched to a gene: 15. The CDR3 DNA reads TGCGCCAGCAGCCTTGTAAAACGACAGGGCCCGTTTGGGGCCAACGTCCTGACTTTC. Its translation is CASSLVKRQGPFGANVLTF.

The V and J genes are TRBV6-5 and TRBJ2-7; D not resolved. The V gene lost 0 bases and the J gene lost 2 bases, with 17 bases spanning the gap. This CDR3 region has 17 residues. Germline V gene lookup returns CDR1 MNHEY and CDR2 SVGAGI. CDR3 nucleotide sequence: TGTGCCAGCAGTTACTCGCCTCCGGAACGTCCGCCCTACGAGCAGTACTTC. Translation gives CASSYSPPERPPYEQYF.

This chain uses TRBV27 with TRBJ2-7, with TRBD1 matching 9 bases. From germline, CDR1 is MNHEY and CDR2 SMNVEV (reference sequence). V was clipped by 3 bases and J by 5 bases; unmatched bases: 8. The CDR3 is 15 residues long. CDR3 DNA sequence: TGTGCCAGCAGTTTCTCCGGGACAGGGCACCACGAGCAGTACTTC. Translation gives CASSFSGTGHHEQYF.

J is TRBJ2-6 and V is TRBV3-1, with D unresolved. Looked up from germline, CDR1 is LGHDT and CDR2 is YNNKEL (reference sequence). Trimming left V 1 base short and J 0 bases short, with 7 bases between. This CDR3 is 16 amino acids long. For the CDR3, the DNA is TGTGCCAGCAGCCAAGGGCTCTACTCTGGGGCCAACGTCCTGACTTTC. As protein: CASSQGLYSGANVLTF.